This T cell receptor (beta chain) was captured by sequencing in a study of breast tumors, draining lymph nodes, adjacent tissues. Whole-study results and caveats: That most tumor T cells come from lymph nodes remained unproven. Most tumor T cells seemingly derive from lymph node, then expand in tumor. Tumor TCR diversity was below lymph nodes but above nontumor tissue. Tumor and nontumor repertoires were significantly more similar in luminal-like than in basal-like breast cancer.

The length of the CDR3 is 21 residues. Germline V lookup: CDR1 SGHTA, CDR2 FQGTGA. On this clonotype itself: Its target is unknown. The junction does not match germline at one end; this may be a read error.

MiXCR was run by TCRdb on the multiplex PCR reads, yielding one entry per CDR3 protein. The table shows 60,000 to 75,000 distinct CDR3 sequences, with approximately 62% occurring only once. This TCR was sampled from a female donor with breast cancer. Some clones in this sample may be carry-over from other donors' samples. This chain uses TRBV7-3 with TRBJ2-1; 16 bases match TRBD2. The source material was breast tumor tissue. CDR3 protein: CASSLTGTAGLAGGPGDEQLF. The CDR3 nucleotides read TGTGCCAGCAGCTTAACCGGGACAGCGGGACTAGCGGGGGGGCCTGGCGATGAGCAGCTCTTC.